This paragraph reports one TCR beta chain. The antigen remains undetermined. The sample is drawn from a study of chemoradiotherapy in HPV16-positive cancers. With 5 bases removed from V and 9 bases from J, the gap between germline ends came to 20 bases. Germline loops: CDR1 MDHEN, CDR2 SYDVKM. The CDR3 extends over 14 amino acids. Study-level points and caveats: The functional HPV-specific definition rests on just a couple of HPV16-positive patients. In HPV16-positive patients, HPV-responsive T-cell expansion tracked better recurrence-free survival.

Data came from immunoSEQ multiplex PCR; TCRdb stores just in-frame clones and leaves some out. The sample shows around 2,500 clones, 79% of them seen only once. The specimen was tumor tissue, collected from a patient who underwent chemoradiotherapy. This rearrangement joins TRBV28 to TRBJ2-7, with unresolved D. This clonotype originated in a human donor with HPV-associated anogenital cancer. The CDR3 DNA reads TGTGCCAGCAGTAAAACCGGACCCGGCCGCGGGCAGTACTTC. Encoded protein: CASSKTGPGRGQYF.